A selection of T cell receptor beta chains follows, all from one sample in a study of OX40 agonist ivuxolimab in advanced cancers. Data came from immunoSEQ multiplex PCR; TCRdb stores just in-frame clones and leaves some out. The repertoire has around 53,000 clones, about four fifths of them found once; the top ten carry 2% to 3%. The sample was CD4+ or CD8+ T cells sorted from blood, taken in a trial of the OX40 agonist ivuxolimab. The origin of the receptors is an adult with an advanced solid tumor such as melanoma, head and neck, liver or kidney cancer. CDR3s include the opening cysteine and the closing phenylalanine or tryptophan. The D gene is left open where the match is weak. The listing skips clone size in some rows; elsewhere it reads once, few, many or a size class.

V gene	J gene	clone size	D gene	CDR3 protein	CDR3 DNA
TRBV6-5	TRBJ1-2	NA	NA	CASSLTGQNYGYTF	TGTGCCAGCAGTTTAACAGGCCAGAACTATGGCTACACCTTC
TRBV28	TRBJ2-7	NA	TRBD1	CASSTSTGRGYEQYF	TGTGCCAGCAGCACCTCGACAGGGAGAGGCTACGAGCAGTACTTC
TRBV7-9	TRBJ1-5	few	NA	CASSLVGDHQPQHF	TGTGCCAGCAGCTTAGTCGGGGACCATCAGCCCCAGCATTTT
TRBV7-2	TRBJ2-5	once	TRBD2	CASRRGEETQYF	TGTGCCAGCAGACGGGGGGAAGAGACCCAGTACTTC
TRBV18	TRBJ1-1	NA	TRBD1	CASSVSGTARNTEAFF	TGTGCCAGCTCCGTATCCGGGACAGCTAGGAACACTGAAGCTTTCTTT
TRBV2	TRBJ1-5	NA	TRBD1	CASMGQPSNQPQHF	TGTGCCAGCATGGGACAGCCTAGCAATCAGCCCCAGCATTTT
TRBV18	TRBJ2-1	NA	NA	CASSPSGGNEQFF	TGTGCCAGCTCACCAAGCGGAGGCAATGAGCAGTTCTTC
TRBV9	TRBJ1-1	NA	NA	CASSVVRHGGRMNTEAFF	TGTGCCAGCAGCGTGGTCCGCCATGGGGGAAGGATGAACACTGAAGCTTTCTTT
TRBV6-5	TRBJ2-5	NA	NA	CASSYSLAPQETQYF	TGTGCCAGCAGTTACTCATTGGCCCCGCAAGAGACCCAGTACTTC
TRBV7-6	TRBJ2-3	NA	TRBD1	CASSQNRGELSDTQYF	TGTGCCAGCAGTCAAAACAGGGGTGAATTGTCAGATACGCAGTATTTT
TRBV6-6	TRBJ1-2	NA	NA	CASSYSGGNYGYTF	TGTGCCAGCAGTTACTCCGGAGGGAACTATGGCTACACCTTC
TRBV5-1	TRBJ1-1	NA	TRBD1	CASSQGGTVMNTEAFF	TGCGCCAGCAGCCAGGGAGGGACAGTGATGAACACTGAAGCTTTCTTT
TRBV2	TRBJ2-7	few	NA	CASHPRTQGFSYEQYF	TGTGCCAGCCACCCCCGAACCCAGGGGTTCTCCTACGAGCAGTACTTC